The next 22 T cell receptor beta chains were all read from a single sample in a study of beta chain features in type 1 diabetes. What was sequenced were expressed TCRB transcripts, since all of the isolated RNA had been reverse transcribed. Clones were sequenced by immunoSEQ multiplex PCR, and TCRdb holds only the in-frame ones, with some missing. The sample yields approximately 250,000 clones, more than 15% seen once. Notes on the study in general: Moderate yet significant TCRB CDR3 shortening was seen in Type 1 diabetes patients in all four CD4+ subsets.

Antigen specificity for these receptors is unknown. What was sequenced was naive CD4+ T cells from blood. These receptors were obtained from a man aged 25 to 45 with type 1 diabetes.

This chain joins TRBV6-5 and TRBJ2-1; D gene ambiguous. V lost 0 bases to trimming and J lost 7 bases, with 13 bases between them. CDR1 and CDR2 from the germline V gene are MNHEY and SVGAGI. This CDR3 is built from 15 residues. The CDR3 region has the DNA TGTGCCAGCAGTTACTCTGACCTTAGCCGTAATGAGCAGTTCTTC. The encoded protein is CASSYSDLSRNEQFF.

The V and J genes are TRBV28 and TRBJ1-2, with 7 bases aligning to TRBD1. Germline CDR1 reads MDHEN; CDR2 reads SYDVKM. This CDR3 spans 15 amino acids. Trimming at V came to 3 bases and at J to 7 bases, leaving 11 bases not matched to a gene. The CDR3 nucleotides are TGTGCCAGCAGTTTTTCAACAGGGGCGCTTGGTGGCTACACCTTC. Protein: CASSFSTGALGGYTF.

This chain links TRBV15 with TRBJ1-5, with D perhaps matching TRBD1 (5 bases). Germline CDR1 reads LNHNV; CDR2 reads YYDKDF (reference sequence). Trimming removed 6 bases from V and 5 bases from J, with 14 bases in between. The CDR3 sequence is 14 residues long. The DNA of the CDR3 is TGTGCCACCAGTGCTCAGGGTCGTTATCAGCCCCAGCATTTT. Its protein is CATSAQGRYQPQHF.

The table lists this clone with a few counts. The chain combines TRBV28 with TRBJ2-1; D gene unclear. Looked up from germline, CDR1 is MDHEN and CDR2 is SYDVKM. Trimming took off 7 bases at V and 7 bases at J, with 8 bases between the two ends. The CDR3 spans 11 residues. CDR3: CASTYRNEQFF. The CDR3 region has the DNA TGTGCCAGCACCTATAGAAATGAGCAGTTCTTC.

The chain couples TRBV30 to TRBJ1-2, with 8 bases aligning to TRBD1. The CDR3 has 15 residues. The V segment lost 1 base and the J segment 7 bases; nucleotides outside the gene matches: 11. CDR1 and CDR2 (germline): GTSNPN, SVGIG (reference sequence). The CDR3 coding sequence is TGTGCCTGGAGTGCCGTTTCGACAGGGGCCGGTGGCTACACCTTC. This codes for CAWSAVSTGAGGYTF.

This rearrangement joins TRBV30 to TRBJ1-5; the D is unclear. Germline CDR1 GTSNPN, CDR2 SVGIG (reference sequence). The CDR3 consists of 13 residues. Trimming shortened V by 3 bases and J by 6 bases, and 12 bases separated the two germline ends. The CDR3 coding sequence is TGTGCCTGGAGCCCTGGAGGTGTTCAGCCCCAGCATTTT. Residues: CAWSPGGVQPQHF.

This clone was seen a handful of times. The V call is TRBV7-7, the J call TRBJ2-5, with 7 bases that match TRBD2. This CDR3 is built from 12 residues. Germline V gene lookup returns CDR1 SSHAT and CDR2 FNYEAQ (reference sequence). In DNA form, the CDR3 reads TGTGCTCGGCCGGGGGGAGAGGGGACCCAGTACTTC. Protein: CARPGGEGTQYF.

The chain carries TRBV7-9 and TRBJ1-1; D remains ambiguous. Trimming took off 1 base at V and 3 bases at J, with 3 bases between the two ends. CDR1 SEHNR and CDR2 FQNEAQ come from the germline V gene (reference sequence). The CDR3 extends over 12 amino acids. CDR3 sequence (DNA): TGTGCCAGCAGCTTAGTCTACACTGAAGCTTTCTTT. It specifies CASSLVYTEAFF.

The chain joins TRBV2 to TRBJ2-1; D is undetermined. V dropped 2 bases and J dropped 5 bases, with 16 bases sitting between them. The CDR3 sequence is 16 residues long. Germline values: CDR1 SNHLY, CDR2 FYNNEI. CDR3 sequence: CASSEFVLPNNNEQFF. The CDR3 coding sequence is TGTGCCAGCAGTGAATTTGTATTACCCAATAACAATGAGCAGTTCTTC.

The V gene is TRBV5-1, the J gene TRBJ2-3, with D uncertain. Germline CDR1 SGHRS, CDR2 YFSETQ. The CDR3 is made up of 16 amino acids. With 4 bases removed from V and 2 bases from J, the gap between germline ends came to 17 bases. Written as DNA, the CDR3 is TGCGCCAGCAGCCCGGACCCGTGGCCCCCCACAGATACGCAGTATTTT. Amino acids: CASSPDPWPPTDTQYF.

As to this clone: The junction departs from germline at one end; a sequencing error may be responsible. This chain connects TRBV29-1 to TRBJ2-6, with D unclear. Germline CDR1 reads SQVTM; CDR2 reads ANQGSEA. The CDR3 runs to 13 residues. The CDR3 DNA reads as TGCAGCGGTGAACCCTCTGGGGCCAACGTCCTGACTTTC. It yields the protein CSGEPSGANVLTF. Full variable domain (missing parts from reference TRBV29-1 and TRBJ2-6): SAVISQKPSRDICQRGTSLTIQCQVDSQVTMMFWYRQQPGQSLTLIATANQGSEATYESGFVIDKFPISRPNLTFSTLTVSNMSPEDSSIYLCSGEPSGANVLTFGAGSRLTVL.

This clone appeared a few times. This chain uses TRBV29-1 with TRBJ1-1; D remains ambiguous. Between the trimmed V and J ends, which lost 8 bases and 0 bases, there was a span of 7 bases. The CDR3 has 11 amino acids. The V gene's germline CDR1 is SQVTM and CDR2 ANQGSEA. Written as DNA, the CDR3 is TGCAGCTTTTCGGTGAACACTGAAGCTTTCTTT. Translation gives CSFSVNTEAFF.

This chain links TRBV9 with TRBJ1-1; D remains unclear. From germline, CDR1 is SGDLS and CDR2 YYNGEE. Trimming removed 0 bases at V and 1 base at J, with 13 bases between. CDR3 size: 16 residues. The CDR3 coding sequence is TGTGCCAGCAGCGTAGCTTCGGTCCAAGGGAACACTGAAGCTTTCTTT. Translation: CASSVASVQGNTEAFF.

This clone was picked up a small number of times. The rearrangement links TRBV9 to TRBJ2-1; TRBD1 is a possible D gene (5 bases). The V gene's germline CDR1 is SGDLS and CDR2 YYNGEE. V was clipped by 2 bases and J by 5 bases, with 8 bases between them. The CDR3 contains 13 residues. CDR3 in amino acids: CASSVDTDNEQFF. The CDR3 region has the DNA TGTGCCAGCAGCGTGGACACAGACAATGAGCAGTTCTTC.

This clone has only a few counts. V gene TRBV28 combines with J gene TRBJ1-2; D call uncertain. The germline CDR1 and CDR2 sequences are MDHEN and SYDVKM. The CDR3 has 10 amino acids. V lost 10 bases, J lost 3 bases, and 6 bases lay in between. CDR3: CATGDYGYTF. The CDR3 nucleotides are TGTGCCACCGGGGACTATGGCTACACCTTC.

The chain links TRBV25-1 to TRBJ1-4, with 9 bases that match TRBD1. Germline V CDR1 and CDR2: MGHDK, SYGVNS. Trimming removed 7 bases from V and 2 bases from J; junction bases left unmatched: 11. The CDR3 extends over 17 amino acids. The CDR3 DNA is TGTGCCAGCACGGGCCTGGGACAGGGCGTCACTAATGAAAAACTGTTTTTT. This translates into CASTGLGQGVTNEKLFF.

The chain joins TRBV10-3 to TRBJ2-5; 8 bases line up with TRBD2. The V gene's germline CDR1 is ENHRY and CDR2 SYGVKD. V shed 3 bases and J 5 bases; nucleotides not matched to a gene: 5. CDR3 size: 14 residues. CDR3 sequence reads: CAISDAGGRETQYF. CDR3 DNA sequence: TGTGCCATCAGTGACGCGGGGGGAAGGGAGACCCAGTACTTC.

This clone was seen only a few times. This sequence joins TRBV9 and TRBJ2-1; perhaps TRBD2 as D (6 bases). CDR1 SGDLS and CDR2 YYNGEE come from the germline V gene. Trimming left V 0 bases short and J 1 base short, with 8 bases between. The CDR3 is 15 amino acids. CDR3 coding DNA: TGTGCCAGCAGCGTAGGGAGGGAGTCCTACAATGAGCAGTTCTTC. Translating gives CASSVGRESYNEQFF.

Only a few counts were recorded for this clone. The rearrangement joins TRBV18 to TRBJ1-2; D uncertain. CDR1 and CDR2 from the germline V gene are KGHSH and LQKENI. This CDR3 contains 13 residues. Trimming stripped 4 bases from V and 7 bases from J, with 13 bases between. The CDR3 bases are TGTGCCAGCTCACTCCCTGGGGAGGCTGGCTACACCTTC. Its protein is CASSLPGEAGYTF.

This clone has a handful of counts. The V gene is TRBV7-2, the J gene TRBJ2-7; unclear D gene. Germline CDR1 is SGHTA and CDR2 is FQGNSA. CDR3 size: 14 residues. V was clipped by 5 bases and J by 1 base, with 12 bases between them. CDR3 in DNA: TGTGCCAGCAGCCCTAGACGACTTTCCTACGAGCAGTACTTC. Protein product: CASSPRRLSYEQYF. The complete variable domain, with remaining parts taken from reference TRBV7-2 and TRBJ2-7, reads GAGVSQSPSNKVTEKGKDVELRCDPISGHTALYWYRQSLGQGLEFLIYFQGNSAPDKSGLPSDRFSAERTGGSVSTLTIQRTQQEDSAVYLCASSPRRLSYEQYFGPGTRLTVT.

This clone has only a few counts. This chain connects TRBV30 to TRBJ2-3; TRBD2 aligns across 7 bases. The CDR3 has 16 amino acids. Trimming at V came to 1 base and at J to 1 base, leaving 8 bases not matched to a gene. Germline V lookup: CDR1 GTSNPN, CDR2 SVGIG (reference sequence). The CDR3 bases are TGTGCCTGGAGTGGGGAGGGAGGGCCCGGCACAGATACGCAGTATTTT. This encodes CAWSGEGGPGTDTQYF.

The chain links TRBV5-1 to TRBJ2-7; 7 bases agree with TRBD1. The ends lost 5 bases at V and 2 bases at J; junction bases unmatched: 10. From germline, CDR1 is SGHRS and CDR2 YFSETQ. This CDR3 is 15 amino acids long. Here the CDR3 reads CASSTSGTVPYEQYF. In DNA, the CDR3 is TGCGCCAGCAGTACCTCCGGGACAGTCCCCTACGAGCAGTACTTC.